The next 27 T cell receptor beta chains were all read from a single sample in a study of early T cells in non-severe SARS-CoV-2 infection. Each CDR3 protein gets one entry after TCRdb re-called the 5' RACE reads with MiXCR. Seen here are some 48,000 distinct CDR3 sequences, 6% to 8% observed once, and the top ten hold approximately 6.3%. The source material was whole blood, sampled at baseline. Receptors were obtained from an adult who was a healthcare worker with PCR-confirmed SARS-CoV-2 infection or an uninfected control (not recorded which).

In its sample, this clonotype was seen many times. V is TRBV7-6 and J is TRBJ2-3, with TRBD2 matching over 8 bases. Germline V lookup: CDR1 SGHVS, CDR2 FNYEAQ. This CDR3 region has 15 residues. J lost 3 bases, V lost 4 bases, and 6 bases had no gene match. This CDR3 is CASSSPTSGTDTQYF. The CDR3 coding sequence is TGTGCCAGCAGCTCCCCCACTAGCGGTACAGATACGCAGTATTTT. The whole variable domain, filled in from reference TRBV7-6 and TRBJ2-3, reads GAGVSQSPRYKVTKRGQDVALRCDPISGHVSLYWYRQALGQGPEFLTYFNYEAQQDKSGLPNDRFSAERPEGSISTLTIQRTEQRDSAMYRCASSSPTSGTDTQYFGPGTRLTVL.

V and J are TRBV29-1 and TRBJ2-7; possibly TRBD1 for D (5 bases). CDR1 and CDR2 from the germline V gene are SQVTM and ANQGSEA. This CDR3 region has 12 residues. Trimming stripped 6 bases from V and 4 bases from J, with 13 bases between. DNA for the CDR3: TGCAGCGTAATGATGACAGCATACGAGCAGTACTTC. Translated, it gives CSVMMTAYEQYF.

This clonotype has just a few counts. The CDR3 coding sequence is TGTGCCAGCTCACCACATCCAGGGAACACCGGGGAGCTGTTTTTT. Encoded protein: CASSPHPGNTGELFF. The chain uses TRBV18 and TRBJ2-2; no clear D. This CDR3 region has 15 residues. Deletions cut 1 base from V and 1 base from J, with 7 bases between. Germline V gives CDR1 KGHSH, CDR2 LQKENI.

V usage is TRBV5-4 and J usage is TRBJ2-2; no reliable D call. This CDR3 has 13 amino acids. The germline CDR1 and CDR2 sequences are SGHNT and YYREEE (reference sequence). The CDR3 here is CAVGKGNTGELFF. The DNA for the CDR3 is TGTGCAGTTGGTAAAGGTAACACCGGGGAGCTGTTTTTT.

This clonotype was recorded many times. This chain joins TRBV20-1 and TRBJ2-2; TRBD1 aligns across 7 bases. J was trimmed by 2 bases and V by 2 bases; bases with no gene match: 5. The CDR3 runs to 15 residues. Germline assignment: CDR1 DFQATT and CDR2 SNEGSKA (reference sequence). CDR3 coding DNA: TGCAGTGCTAGAATACAGGGGCTAAACACCGGGGAGCTGTTTTTT. Translating it yields CSARIQGLNTGELFF.

This clonotype was recorded at least ten times. The chain joins TRBV12-3 or TRBV12-4 to TRBJ1-1; no definite D call. V lost 6 bases and J lost 6, with 14 bases in between. The CDR3 has 13 amino acids. Written as DNA, the CDR3 is TGTGCCAGCAGACCAGACCCTTGGGCTGAAGCTTTCTTT. Protein product: CASRPDPWAEAFF.

This clonotype was seen a few times. The CDR3 DNA is TGTGCCAGCACGACTAGCGAACTTCTCACAGATACGCAGTATTTT. Protein: CASTTSELLTDTQYF. The chain combines TRBV2 with TRBJ2-3; 8 bases fit TRBD2. V shed 7 bases, J shed 2 bases, and the junction held 8 bases outside the gene matches. The CDR3 extends over 15 amino acids. In germline, CDR1 is SNHLY, CDR2 FYNNEI. Together with reference TRBV2 and TRBJ2-3, the CDR3 gives the full variable domain: EPEVTQTPSHQVTQMGQEVILRCVPISNHLYFYWYRQILGQKVEFLVSFYNNEISEKSEIFDDQFSVERPDGSNFTLKIRSTKLEDSAMYFCASTTSELLTDTQYFGPGTRLTVL.

This chain joins TRBV29-1 and TRBJ1-4; TRBD1 aligns across 8 bases. The germline V gene has CDR1 SQVTM and CDR2 ANQGSEA. Trimming removed 4 bases from V and 8 bases from J; junction bases left unmatched: 9. This CDR3 comprises 14 residues. This CDR3 is CSVGDTGGNEKLFF. CDR3 sequence (DNA): TGCAGCGTTGGGGACACAGGGGGTAACGAAAAACTGTTTTTT.

This clonotype was counted only a few times. The genes are TRBV7-6 and TRBJ2-5, with D hard to call. CDR1 is SGHVS and CDR2 is FNYEAQ in the germline V gene. The CDR3 runs 14 residues. V lost 5 bases, J lost 2 bases, and 12 bases lay in between. The CDR3 region has the DNA TGTGCCAGCAGCCCCCTTAATCGGCAAGAGACCCAGTACTTC. Translating it yields CASSPLNRQETQYF.

As concerns this clonotype: A much more abundant neighbour one base away suggests this may be a read error. V is TRBV5-6 and J is TRBJ1-2; 7 positions agree with TRBD1. This CDR3 spans 13 amino acids. Germline lookup yields CDR1 SGHDT and CDR2 YYEEEE. V lost 4 bases to trimming and J lost 2 bases; unmatched junction nucleotides: 2. CDR3 protein: CASSPDRNYGYTF. The CDR3 nucleotides read TGTGCCAGCAGCCCGGACAGGAACTATGGCTACACCTTC.

This sequence joins TRBV12-3 or TRBV12-4 and TRBJ1-3; D call uncertain. The CDR3 has 11 amino acids. Trimming pared 2 bases from V and 15 bases from J, leaving 11 bases between. The CDR3: CASSLKAGRYF. CDR3 nucleotides: TGTGCCAGCAGTTTAAAGGCCGGCAGATATTTT.

The V and J genes are TRBV5-1 and TRBJ1-2, with 8 bases fitting TRBD1. The length of the CDR3 is 13 residues. CDR1 and CDR2 from the germline V gene are SGHRS and YFSETQ. The V and J ends lost 3 bases and 8 bases, in that order; junction bases with no gene match: 6. This chain's CDR3 is CASSSTGERGYTF. As DNA, the CDR3 is TGCGCCAGCAGCTCGACAGGGGAACGGGGCTACACCTTC.

This clonotype was detected many times. V is TRBV6-2 or TRBV6-3 and J is TRBJ2-7; 7 bases line up with TRBD2. Germline V gives CDR1 MNHEY, CDR2 SVGEGT. The CDR3 is made up of 15 amino acids. With 6 bases clipped from V and 3 bases from J, the junction kept 11 bases outside the gene matches. CDR3 sequence: CASRLSEGLYYEQYF. CDR3 in DNA: TGTGCCAGCAGGCTAAGCGAGGGACTATACTACGAGCAGTACTTC.

The rearrangement links TRBV6-6 to TRBJ2-1, with 7 bases that match TRBD2. Germline CDR1 and CDR2: MNHNY and SVGAGI (reference sequence). With 6 bases clipped from V and 2 bases from J, the junction kept 10 bases outside the gene matches. This CDR3 is built from 16 residues. This chain's CDR3 is CASSPIRGSTYNEQFF. In DNA, the CDR3 is TGTGCCAGCAGCCCGATTCGCGGGAGCACCTACAATGAGCAGTTCTTC.

The gene calls are TRBV7-9 and TRBJ2-7; D could derive from TRBD1 or TRBD2 (6 bases each). The germline V gene has CDR1 SEHNR and CDR2 FQNEAQ (reference sequence). The CDR3 spans 13 residues. The V end lost 7 bases, the J end lost 1 base, and 11 bases lay between the germline ends. CDR3 region: CASTGGRSYEQYF. CDR3 in DNA: TGTGCCAGCACCGGGGGCAGGTCCTACGAGCAGTACTTC.

CDR3 in DNA: TGCGCCAGCTTGCGTAGCGGGATCTCCTACAATGAGCAGTTCTTC. Its protein is CASLRSGISYNEQFF. The V call is TRBV4-1, the J call TRBJ2-1, with TRBD2 matching over 8 bases. CDR3 length equals 15 residues. Unmatched junction bases numbered 6, after V lost 8 bases and J lost 0 bases. Germline CDR1 is MGHRA and CDR2 is YSYEKL.

This clonotype came up many times. The genes are TRBV5-8 and TRBJ2-4, with TRBD1 matching 7 bases. The CDR3 length is 15 residues. CDR1 and CDR2 (germline): SGHTS, YDEGEE. V dropped 2 bases and J dropped 2; count of bases not matched to a gene: 4. The CDR3 region is CASSLGRGSKNIQYF. The CDR3 DNA follows: TGTGCCAGCAGCTTAGGCAGGGGGTCCAAAAACATTCAGTACTTC.

The rearrangement joins TRBV10-3 to TRBJ2-5; 10 positions agree with TRBD1. V gave up 4 bases and J gave up 1 base; unmatched junction bases: 0. Germline V gene data show CDR1 as ENHRY and CDR2 as SYGVKD. The CDR3 contains 14 residues. The CDR3 DNA follows: TGTGCCATCAGTGGGACAGGGGGCCAAGAGACCCAGTACTTC. Its protein product is CAISGTGGQETQYF.

This clonotype was observed a handful of times. The chain uses TRBV7-2 and TRBJ2-1, with D tentatively TRBD1 (6 bases). The CDR3 runs 14 residues. Trimming took 4 bases from V and 13 from J, leaving 20 bases between them. The germline CDR1 and CDR2 sequences are SGHTA and FQGNSA. CDR3 residues: CASSSYSGQLPQFF. As DNA, the CDR3 is TGTGCCAGCAGCTCTTATTCAGGACAGTTACCTCAGTTCTTC.

At least ten counts were recorded for this clonotype. CDR3 amino acids: CASSLLADTQYF. The CDR3 DNA sequence: TGTGCCAGCAGCTTACTCGCAGATACGCAGTATTTT. This chain joins TRBV7-9 and TRBJ2-3, with unresolved D. Germline CDR1 is SEHNR and CDR2 is FQNEAQ (reference sequence). Trimming cost V 2 bases and J 4 bases, with 4 bases left between them. The CDR3 spans 12 residues.

The sample holds many counts of this clonotype. The V and J genes are TRBV7-2 and TRBJ2-3; D is possibly TRBD2 (5 bases). Germline loops: CDR1 SGHTA, CDR2 FQGNSA. Trimming removed 2 bases from V and 5 bases from J, with 11 bases in between. This CDR3 has 14 residues. The chain's CDR3 is CASSLSLAGDTQYF. The DNA for the CDR3 is TGTGCCAGCAGCTTAAGCCTAGCCGGAGATACGCAGTATTTT.

The rearrangement uses TRBV29-1 and TRBJ2-1; D is uncertain. V was trimmed by 7 bases and J by 0 bases, leaving 13 bases between them. Germline assignment: CDR1 SQVTM and CDR2 ANQGSEA. The CDR3 spans 14 residues. Written as DNA, the CDR3 is TGCAGCGCTTTCCCGGCCAGCTCCTACAATGAGCAGTTCTTC. This sequence encodes CSAFPASSYNEQFF.

Points on this clonotype: Sequence at one end of the junction differs from germline and may be a read error. The V gene is TRBV27, the J gene TRBJ2-7; D remains ambiguous. Germline CDR1 and CDR2: MNHEY and SMNVEV (reference sequence). The CDR3 length is 10 residues. The chain's CDR3 is CASSPYEQNF. CDR3 DNA sequence: TGTGCCAGCAGCCCCTACGAACAGAACTTC.

This clonotype was found a few times. The chain carries TRBV6-6 and TRBJ2-1; D remains unclear. Germline V gives CDR1 MNHNY, CDR2 SVGAGI (reference sequence). There are 14 residues in the CDR3. The germline V and J ends were trimmed by 5 bases and 7 bases, with 15 bases remaining between them. The CDR3 region is CASSNPRVGNEQFF. In DNA, the CDR3 is TGTGCCAGCAGTAACCCCCGGGTGGGGAATGAGCAGTTCTTC.

This clonotype was found many times. The chain combines TRBV19 with TRBJ2-5; D might be TRBD2 (6 bases). Trimming removed 6 bases from V and 0 bases from J, with 17 bases in between. Looked up from germline, CDR1 is LNHDA and CDR2 is SQIVND (reference sequence). The CDR3 totals 16 residues. In DNA form, the CDR3 reads TGTGCCAGTAGAGAGATGGGCGGGGAGTACCAAGAGACCCAGTACTTC. The encoded protein is CASREMGGEYQETQYF.

This clonotype was seen more than once but under ten times. This rearrangement joins TRBV19 to TRBJ1-5; D ambiguous. Germline V gene sequence: CDR1 LNHDA, CDR2 SQIVND (reference sequence). The CDR3 is 13 residues long. Trimming shortened V by 1 base and J by 4 bases, and 5 bases separated the two germline ends. Written as DNA, the CDR3 is TGTGCCAGTAGTATAGCAGCGAATCAGCCCCAGCATTTT. Its translation: CASSIAANQPQHF. Full variable domain (rest looked up from reference TRBV19 and TRBJ1-5): DGGITQSPKYLFRKEGQNVTLSCEQNLNHDAMYWYRQDPGQGLRLIYYSQIVNDFQKGDIAEGYSVSREKKESFPLTVTSAQKNPTAFYLCASSIAANQPQHFGDGTRLSIL.

A few counts support this clonotype. The chain employs TRBV27 and TRBJ1-1; D remains ambiguous. V was cut by 5 bases and J by 1 base, with 8 bases left in between. There are 13 residues in the CDR3. The germline V gene has CDR1 MNHEY and CDR2 SMNVEV (reference sequence). The CDR3 region has the DNA TGTGCCAGCAGTCCCTGGAGGAACACTGAAGCTTTCTTT. Residues: CASSPWRNTEAFF.